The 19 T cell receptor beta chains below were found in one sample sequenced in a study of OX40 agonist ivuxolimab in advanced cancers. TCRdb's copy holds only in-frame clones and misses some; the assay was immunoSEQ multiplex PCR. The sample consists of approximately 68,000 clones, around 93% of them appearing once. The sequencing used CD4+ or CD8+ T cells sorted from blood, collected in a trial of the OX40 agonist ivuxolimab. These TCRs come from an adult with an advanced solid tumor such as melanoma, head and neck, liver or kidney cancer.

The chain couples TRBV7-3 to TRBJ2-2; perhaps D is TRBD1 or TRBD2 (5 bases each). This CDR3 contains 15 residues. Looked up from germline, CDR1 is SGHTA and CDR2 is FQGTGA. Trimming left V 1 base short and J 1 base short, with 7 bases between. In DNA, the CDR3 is TGTGCCAGCAGCTTAATGGGGGAGAACACCGGGGAGCTGTTTTTT. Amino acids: CASSLMGENTGELFF.

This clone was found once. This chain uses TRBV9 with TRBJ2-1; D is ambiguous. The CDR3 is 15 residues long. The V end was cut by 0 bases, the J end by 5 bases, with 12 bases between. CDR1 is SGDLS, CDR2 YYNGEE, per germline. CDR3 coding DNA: TGTGCCAGCAGCGTAGAGGATCTCATGGACAATGAGCAGTTCTTC. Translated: CASSVEDLMDNEQFF.

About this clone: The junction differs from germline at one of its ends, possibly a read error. The CDR3 region has the DNA TGTGCCAGCAGCTTGGGAGACAGGAGCGAGCAGTACTTC. Its protein product is CASSLGDRSEQYF. J is TRBJ2-7 and V is TRBV5-3, with a tentative D call TRBD1 (6 bases). Being an ORF, TRBV5-3 has a function that is uncertain. The CDR3 runs to 13 residues.

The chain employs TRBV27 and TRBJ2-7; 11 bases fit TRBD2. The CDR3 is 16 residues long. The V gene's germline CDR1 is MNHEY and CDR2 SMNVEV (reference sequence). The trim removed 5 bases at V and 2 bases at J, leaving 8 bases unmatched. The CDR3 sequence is CASSSPRGLAAYEQYF. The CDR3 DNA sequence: TGTGCCAGCAGTAGCCCTCGGGGACTAGCGGCCTACGAGCAGTACTTC.

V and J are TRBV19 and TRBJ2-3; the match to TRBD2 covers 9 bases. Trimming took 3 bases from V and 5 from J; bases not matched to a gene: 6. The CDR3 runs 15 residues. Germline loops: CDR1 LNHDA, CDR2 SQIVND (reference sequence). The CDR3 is CASSIPSGVVDTQYF. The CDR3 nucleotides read TGTGCCAGTAGTATTCCTAGCGGGGTAGTAGATACGCAGTATTTT.

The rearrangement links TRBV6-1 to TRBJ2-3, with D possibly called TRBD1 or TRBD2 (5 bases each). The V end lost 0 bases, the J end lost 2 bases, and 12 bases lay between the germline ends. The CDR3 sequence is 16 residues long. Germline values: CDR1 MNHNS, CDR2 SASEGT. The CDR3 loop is CASSEAVEGITDTQYF. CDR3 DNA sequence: TGTGCCAGCAGTGAAGCGGTCGAGGGGATCACAGATACGCAGTATTTT.

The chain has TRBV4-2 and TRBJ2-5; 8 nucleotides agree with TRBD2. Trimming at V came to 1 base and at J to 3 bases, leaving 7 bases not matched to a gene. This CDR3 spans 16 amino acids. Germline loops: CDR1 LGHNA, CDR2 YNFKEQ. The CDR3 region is CASSQGGSGAKETQYF. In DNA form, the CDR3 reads TGTGCCAGCAGCCAAGGTGGTAGCGGGGCAAAAGAGACCCAGTACTTC.

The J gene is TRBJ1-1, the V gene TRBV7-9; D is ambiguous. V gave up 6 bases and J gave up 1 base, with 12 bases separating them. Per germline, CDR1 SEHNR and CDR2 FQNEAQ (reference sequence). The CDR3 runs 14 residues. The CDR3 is CASSPRSENTEAFF. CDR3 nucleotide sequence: TGTGCCAGCAGTCCTAGATCGGAGAACACTGAAGCTTTCTTT.

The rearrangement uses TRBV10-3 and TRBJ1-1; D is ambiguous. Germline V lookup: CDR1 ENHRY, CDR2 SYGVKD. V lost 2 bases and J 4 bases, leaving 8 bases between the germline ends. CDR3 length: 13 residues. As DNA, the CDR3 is TGTGCCATCAGTGAGGGGGAGGGCACTGAAGCTTTCTTT. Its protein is CAISEGEGTEAFF.

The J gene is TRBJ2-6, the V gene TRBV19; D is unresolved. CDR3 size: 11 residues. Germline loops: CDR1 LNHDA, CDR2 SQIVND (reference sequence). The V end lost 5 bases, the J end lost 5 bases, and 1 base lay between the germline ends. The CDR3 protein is CASSRANVLTF. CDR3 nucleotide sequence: TGTGCCAGTAGTCGGGCCAACGTCCTGACTTTC.

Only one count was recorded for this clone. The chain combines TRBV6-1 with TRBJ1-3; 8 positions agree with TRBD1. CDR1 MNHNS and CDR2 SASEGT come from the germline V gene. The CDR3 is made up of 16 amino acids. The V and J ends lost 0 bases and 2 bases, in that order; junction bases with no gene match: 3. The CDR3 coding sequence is TGTGCCAGCAGTGAAGCGGACAGGGTGCCTGGAAACACCATATATTTT. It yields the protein CASSEADRVPGNTIYF.

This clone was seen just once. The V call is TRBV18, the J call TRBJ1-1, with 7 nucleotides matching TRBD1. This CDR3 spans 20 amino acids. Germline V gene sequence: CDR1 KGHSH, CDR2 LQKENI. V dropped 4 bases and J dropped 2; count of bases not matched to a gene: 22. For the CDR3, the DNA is TGTGCCAGCTCACAGACCACAGGGGCCGCGGTTGGGGGTGGTAACACTGAAGCTTTCTTT. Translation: CASSQTTGAAVGGGNTEAFF.

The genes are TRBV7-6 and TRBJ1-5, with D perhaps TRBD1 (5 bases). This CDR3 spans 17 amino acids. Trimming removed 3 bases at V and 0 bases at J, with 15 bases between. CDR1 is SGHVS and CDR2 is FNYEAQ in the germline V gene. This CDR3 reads CASSLGRQQDSNQPQHF. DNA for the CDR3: TGTGCCAGCAGCTTGGGGCGACAGCAGGATAGCAATCAGCCCCAGCATTTT.

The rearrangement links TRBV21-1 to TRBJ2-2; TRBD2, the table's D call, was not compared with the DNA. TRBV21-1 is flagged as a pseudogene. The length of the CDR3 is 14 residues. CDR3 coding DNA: TGTGCCAGCAGCGGGGGGACCCCGCCCGGGGAGCTGTTTTTT. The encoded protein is CASSGGTPPGELFF.

The CDR3 reads CASSPGQGPNEKLFF. As DNA, the CDR3 is TGTGCCAGCAGCCCGGGACAGGGGCCTAATGAAAAACTGTTTTTT. The chain is built from TRBV7-3 and TRBJ1-4; 10 nucleotides match TRBD1. The CDR3 totals 15 residues. Germline values: CDR1 SGHTA, CDR2 FQGTGA. V lost 5 bases and J lost 3; bases outside the gene matches: 3.

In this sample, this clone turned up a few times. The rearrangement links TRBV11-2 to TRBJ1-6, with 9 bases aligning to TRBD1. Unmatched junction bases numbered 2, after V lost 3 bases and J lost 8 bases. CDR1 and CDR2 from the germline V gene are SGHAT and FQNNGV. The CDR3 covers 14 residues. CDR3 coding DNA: TGTGCCAGCAGCTTCCGGGACAGGGATTCACCCCTCCACTTT. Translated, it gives CASSFRDRDSPLHF.

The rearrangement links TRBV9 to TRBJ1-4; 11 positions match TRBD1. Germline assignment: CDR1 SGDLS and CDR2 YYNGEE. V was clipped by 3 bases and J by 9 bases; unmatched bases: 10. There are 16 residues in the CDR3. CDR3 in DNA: TGTGCCAGCAGCGACGGGCCGGGACAGGGGGACAAAAAACTGTTTTTT. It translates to CASSDGPGQGDKKLFF.

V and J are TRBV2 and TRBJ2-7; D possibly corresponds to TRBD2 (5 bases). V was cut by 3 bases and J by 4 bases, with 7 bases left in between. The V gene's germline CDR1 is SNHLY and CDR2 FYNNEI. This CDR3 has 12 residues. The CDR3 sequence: CASSDEGYEQYF. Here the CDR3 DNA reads TGTGCCAGCAGTGACGAGGGTTACGAGCAGTACTTC.

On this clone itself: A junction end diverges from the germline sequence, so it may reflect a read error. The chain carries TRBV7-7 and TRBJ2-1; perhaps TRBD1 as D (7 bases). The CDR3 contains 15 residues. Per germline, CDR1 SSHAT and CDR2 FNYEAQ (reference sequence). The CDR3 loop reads CASSPGARGDNEQFF. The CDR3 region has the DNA TGTGCTAGCAGCCCGGGGGCCAGGGGGGACAATGAGCAGTTCTTC.